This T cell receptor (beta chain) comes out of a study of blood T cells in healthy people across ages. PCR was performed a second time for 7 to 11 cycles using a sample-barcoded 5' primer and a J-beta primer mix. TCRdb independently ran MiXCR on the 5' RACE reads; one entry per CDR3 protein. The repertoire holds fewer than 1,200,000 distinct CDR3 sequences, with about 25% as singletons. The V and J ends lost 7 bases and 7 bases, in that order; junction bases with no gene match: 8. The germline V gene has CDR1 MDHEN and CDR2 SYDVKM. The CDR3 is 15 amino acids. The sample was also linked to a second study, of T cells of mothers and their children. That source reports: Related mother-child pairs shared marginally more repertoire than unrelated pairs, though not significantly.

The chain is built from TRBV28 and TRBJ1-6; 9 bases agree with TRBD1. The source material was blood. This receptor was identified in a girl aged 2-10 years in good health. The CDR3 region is CASTLGQGRNSPLHF. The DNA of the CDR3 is TGTGCCAGCACTTTGGGACAGGGAAGGAATTCACCCCTCCACTTT.